Listed below are T cell receptor beta chains from one sample, sequenced in a study of blood T cell repertoires in COVID-19. Using immunoSEQ multiplex PCR, the repertoire was profiled, and TCRdb retains in-frame clones only, with some absent. The table includes about 90,000 clones, around 87% detected once. Sequences were obtained from peripheral blood. The receptors were sampled from a male donor with acute or convalescent COVID-19. The CDR3 runs from the conserved cysteine through the conserved F or W. Fields, in order: clone size, D gene, V gene, J gene, CDR3 protein, CDR3 DNA. A D gene is named only where the DNA matches it firmly. The listing skips clone size in some rows; elsewhere it reads once, few, many or a size class.

abundance: -; d_gene: -; v_gene: TRBV2; j_gene: TRBJ2-3; CDR3aa: CASSEYGQGTDTQYF; CDR3nt: TGTGCCAGCAGTGAATATGGCCAAGGCACAGATACGCAGTATTTT
abundance: once; d_gene: TRBD1; v_gene: TRBV28; j_gene: TRBJ1-5; CDR3aa: CASTLFGTGNQPQHF; CDR3nt: TGTGCCAGCACCCTTTTCGGGACAGGGAACCAGCCCCAGCATTTT
abundance: -; d_gene: TRBD2; v_gene: TRBV5-4; j_gene: TRBJ2-2; CDR3aa: CASGPGGAGGTGELFF; CDR3nt: TGTGCCAGCGGCCCGGGGGGTGCGGGGGGCACCGGGGAGCTGTTTTTT
abundance: -; d_gene: -; v_gene: TRBV5-6; j_gene: TRBJ1-2; CDR3aa: CASSSLARDVGNGYTF; CDR3nt: TGTGCCAGCAGCTCCCTCGCGCGGGACGTGGGAAATGGCTACACCTTC
abundance: -; d_gene: TRBD1; v_gene: TRBV5-1; j_gene: TRBJ1-1; CDR3aa: CASNPGTAYTEAFF; CDR3nt: TGCGCCAGCAACCCCGGGACAGCTTACACTGAAGCTTTCTTT
abundance: -; d_gene: -; v_gene: TRBV4-2; j_gene: TRBJ2-7; CDR3aa: CASSLRVESEQYF; CDR3nt: TGTGCCAGCAGCCTACGGGTCGAAAGCGAGCAGTACTTC
abundance: few; d_gene: -; v_gene: TRBV5-4; j_gene: TRBJ1-1; CDR3aa: CASSFQGYGEAFF; CDR3nt: TGTGCCAGCAGCTTTCAGGGGTACGGTGAAGCTTTCTTT
abundance: -; d_gene: TRBD1; v_gene: TRBV7-8; j_gene: TRBJ1-2; CDR3aa: CASSVLQGAGGYTF; CDR3nt: TGTGCCAGCAGCGTCCTACAGGGGGCCGGTGGCTACACCTTC
abundance: -; d_gene: TRBD2; v_gene: TRBV19; j_gene: TRBJ2-1; CDR3aa: CASSIDLTSGTDNEQFF; CDR3nt: TGTGCCAGTAGTATAGATCTAACTAGCGGGACAGACAATGAGCAGTTCTTC
abundance: -; d_gene: TRBD2; v_gene: TRBV6-6; j_gene: TRBJ2-7; CDR3aa: CASRRWTSGERAYEQYF; CDR3nt: TGTGCCAGCAGGCGATGGACTAGCGGGGAGCGGGCCTACGAGCAGTACTTC
abundance: -; d_gene: TRBD1; v_gene: TRBV19; j_gene: TRBJ2-7; CDR3aa: CASSYAGTGGKNEQYF; CDR3nt: TGTGCCAGTAGTTACGCCGGGACAGGGGGAAAGAACGAGCAGTACTTC
abundance: -; d_gene: -; v_gene: TRBV6-2/TRBV6-3; j_gene: TRBJ2-6; CDR3aa: CASSSDGRAGANVLTF; CDR3nt: TGTGCCAGCAGTTCCGACGGCAGGGCCGGGGCCAACGTCCTGACTTTC
abundance: -; d_gene: -; v_gene: TRBV24-1; j_gene: TRBJ2-2; CDR3aa: CATSAGWVTGELFF; CDR3nt: TGTGCCACCAGTGCCGGGTGGGTCACCGGGGAGCTGTTTTTT